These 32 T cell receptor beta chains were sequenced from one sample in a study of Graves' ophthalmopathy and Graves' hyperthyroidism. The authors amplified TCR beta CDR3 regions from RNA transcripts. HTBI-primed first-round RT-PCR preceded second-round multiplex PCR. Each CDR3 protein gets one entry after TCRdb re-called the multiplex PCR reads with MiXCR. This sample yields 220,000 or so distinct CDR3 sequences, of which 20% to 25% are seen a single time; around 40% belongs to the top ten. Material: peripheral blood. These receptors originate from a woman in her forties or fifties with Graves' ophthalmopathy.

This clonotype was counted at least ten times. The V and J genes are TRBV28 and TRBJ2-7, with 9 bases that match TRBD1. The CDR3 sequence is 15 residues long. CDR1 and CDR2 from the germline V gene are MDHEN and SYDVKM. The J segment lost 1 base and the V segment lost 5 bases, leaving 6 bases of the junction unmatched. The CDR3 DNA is TGTGCCAGCAGTAGTCGGGGACAGGGATCCTACGAGCAGTACTTC. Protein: CASSSRGQGSYEQYF.

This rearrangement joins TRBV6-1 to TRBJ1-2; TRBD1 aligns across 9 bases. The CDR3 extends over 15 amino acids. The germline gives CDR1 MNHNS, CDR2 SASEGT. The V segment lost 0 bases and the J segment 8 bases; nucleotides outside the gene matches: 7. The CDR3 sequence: CASSEATGGAVGYTF. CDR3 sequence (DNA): TGTGCCAGCAGTGAAGCAACAGGGGGCGCGGTCGGCTACACCTTC.

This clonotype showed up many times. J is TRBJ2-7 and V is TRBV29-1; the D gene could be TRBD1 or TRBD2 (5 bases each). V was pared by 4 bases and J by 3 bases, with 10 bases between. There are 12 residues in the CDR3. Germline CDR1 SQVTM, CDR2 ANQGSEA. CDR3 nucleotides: TGCAGCGTTGGAGGGGCGGGCTACGAGCAGTACTTC. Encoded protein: CSVGGAGYEQYF.

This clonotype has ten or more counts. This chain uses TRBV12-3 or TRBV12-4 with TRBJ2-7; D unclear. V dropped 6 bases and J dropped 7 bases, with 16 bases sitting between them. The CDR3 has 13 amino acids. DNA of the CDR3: TGTGCCAGCAGCCCAGGTACAACTTCGGAGCAGTACTTC. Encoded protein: CASSPGTTSEQYF.

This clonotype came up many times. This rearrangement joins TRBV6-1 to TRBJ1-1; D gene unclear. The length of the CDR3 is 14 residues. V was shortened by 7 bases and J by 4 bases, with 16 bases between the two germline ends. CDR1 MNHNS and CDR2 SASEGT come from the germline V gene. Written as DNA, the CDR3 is TGTGCCAGCACCCCTGACGGAGGTGGCACTGAAGCTTTCTTT. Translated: CASTPDGGGTEAFF.

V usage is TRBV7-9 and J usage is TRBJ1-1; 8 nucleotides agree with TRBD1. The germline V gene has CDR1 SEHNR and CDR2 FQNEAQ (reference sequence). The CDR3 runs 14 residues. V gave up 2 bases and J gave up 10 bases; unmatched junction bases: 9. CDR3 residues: CASSLSDRGEIAFF. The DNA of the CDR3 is TGTGCCAGCAGCTTATCAGACAGGGGCGAGATAGCTTTCTTT.

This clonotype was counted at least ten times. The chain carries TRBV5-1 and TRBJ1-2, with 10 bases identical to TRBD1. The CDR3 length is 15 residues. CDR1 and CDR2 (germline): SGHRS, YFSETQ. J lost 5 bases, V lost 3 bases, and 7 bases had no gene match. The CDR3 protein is CASSYTGTGVYGYTF. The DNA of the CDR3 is TGCGCCAGCAGCTATACCGGGACAGGGGTGTATGGCTACACCTTC.

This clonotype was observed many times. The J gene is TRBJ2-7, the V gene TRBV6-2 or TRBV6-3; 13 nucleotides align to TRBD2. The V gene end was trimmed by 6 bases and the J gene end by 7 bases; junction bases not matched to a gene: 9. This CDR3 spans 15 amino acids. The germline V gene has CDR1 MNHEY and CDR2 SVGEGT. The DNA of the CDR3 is TGTGCCAGCAGCTCCGGACTAGCGGGAGCAACTGAGCAGTACTTC. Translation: CASSSGLAGATEQYF.

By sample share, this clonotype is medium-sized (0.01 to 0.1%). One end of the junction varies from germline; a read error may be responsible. The DNA of the CDR3 is TGTGCCAGCAGTGCCGGGACAGCAAGCCACTTC. This sequence encodes CASSAGTASHF. This sequence joins TRBV2 and TRBJ2-7; TRBD1 agrees at 7 bases. Germline CDR1 reads SNHLY; CDR2 reads FYNNEI. The CDR3 is 11 residues long.

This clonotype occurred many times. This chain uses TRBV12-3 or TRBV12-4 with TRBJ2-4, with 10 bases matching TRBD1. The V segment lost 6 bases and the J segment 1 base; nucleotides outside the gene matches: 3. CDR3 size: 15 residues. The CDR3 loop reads CASSWTGGAKNIQYF. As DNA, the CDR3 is TGTGCCAGCAGCTGGACAGGGGGGGCCAAAAACATTCAGTACTTC.

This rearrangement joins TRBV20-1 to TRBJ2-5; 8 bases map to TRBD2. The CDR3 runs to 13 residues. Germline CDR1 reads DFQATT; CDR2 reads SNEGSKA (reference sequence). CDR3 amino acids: CSALSGVGETQYF. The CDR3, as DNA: TGCAGCGCCCTTAGCGGGGTTGGAGAGACCCAGTACTTC.

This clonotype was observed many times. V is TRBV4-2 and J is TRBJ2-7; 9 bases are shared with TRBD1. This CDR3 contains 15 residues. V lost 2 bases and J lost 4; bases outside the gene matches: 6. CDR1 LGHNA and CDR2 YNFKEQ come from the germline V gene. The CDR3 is CASSQPGQGRYEQYF. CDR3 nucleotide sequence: TGTGCCAGCAGCCAACCCGGACAGGGGAGGTACGAGCAGTACTTC.

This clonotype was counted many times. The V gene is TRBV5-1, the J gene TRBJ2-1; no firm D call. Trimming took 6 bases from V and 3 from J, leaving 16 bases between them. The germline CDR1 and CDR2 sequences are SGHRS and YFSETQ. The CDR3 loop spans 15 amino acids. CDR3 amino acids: CASIPGVGNYNEQFF. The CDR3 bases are TGCGCCAGCATCCCTGGGGTGGGGAACTACAATGAGCAGTTCTTC.

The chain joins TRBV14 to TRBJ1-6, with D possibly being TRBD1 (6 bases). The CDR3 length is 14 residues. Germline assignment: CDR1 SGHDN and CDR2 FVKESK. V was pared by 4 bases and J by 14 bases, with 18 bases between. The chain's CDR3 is CASSPWDIPGALHF. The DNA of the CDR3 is TGTGCCAGCAGCCCATGGGACATTCCGGGGGCCCTCCACTTT.

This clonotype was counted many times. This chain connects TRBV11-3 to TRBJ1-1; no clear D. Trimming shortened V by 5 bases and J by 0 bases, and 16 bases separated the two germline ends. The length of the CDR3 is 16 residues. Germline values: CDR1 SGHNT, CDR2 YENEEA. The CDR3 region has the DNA TGTGCCAGCAGCCCTAGCCCCGGCAAGATGAACACTGAAGCTTTCTTT. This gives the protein CASSPSPGKMNTEAFF.

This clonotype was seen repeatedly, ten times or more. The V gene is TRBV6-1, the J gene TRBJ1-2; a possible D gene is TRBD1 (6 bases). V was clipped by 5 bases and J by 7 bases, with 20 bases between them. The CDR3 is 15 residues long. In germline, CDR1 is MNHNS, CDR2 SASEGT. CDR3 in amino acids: CASSQEYRTALGYTF. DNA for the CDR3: TGTGCCAGCAGTCAAGAGTATCGGACAGCCCTTGGCTACACCTTC.

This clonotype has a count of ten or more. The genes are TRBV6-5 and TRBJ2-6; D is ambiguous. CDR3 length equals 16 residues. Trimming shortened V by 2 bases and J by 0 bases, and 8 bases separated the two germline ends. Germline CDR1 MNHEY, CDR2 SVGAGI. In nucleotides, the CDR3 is TGTGCCAGCAGTTACGCCCCAGCCTCTGGGGCCAACGTCCTGACTTTC. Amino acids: CASSYAPASGANVLTF.

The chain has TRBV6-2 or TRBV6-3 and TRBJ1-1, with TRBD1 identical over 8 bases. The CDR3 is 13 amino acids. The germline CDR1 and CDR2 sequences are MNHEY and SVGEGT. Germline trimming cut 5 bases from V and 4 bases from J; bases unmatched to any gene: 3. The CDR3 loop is CASSITGGTEAFF. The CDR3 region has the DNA TGTGCCAGCAGTATCACAGGGGGCACTGAAGCTTTCTTT.

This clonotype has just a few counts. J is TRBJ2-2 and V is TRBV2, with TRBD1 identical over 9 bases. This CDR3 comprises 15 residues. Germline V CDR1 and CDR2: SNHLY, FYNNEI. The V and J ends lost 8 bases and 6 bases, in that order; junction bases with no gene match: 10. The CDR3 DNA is TGTGCCAGCGGGCTCCGGACAGGGGCCCCCGGGGAGCTGTTTTTT. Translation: CASGLRTGAPGELFF.

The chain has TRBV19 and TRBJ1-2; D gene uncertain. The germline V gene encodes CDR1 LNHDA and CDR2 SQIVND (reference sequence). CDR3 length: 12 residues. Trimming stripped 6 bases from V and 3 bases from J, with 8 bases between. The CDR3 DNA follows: TGTGCCAGTAGCCACAACTACTATGGCTACACCTTC. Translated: CASSHNYYGYTF.

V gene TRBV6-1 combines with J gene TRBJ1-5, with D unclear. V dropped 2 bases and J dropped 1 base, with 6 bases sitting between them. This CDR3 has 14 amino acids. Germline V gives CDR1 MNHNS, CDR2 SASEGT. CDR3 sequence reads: CASSENRSNQPQHF. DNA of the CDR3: TGTGCCAGCAGTGAAAACAGAAGCAATCAGCCCCAGCATTTT.

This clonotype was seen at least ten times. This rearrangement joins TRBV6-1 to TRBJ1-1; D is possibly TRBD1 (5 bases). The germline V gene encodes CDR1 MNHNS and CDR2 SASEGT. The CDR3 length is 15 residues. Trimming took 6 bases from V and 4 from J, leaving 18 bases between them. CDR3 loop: CASSPTWGTSTEAFF. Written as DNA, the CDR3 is TGTGCCAGCAGCCCGACCTGGGGCACGAGCACTGAAGCTTTCTTT.

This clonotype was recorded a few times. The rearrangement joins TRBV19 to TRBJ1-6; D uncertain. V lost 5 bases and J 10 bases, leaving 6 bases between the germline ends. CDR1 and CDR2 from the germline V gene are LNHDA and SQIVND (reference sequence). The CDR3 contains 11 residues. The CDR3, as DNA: TGTGCCAGTAGTCCTTCATCACCCCTCCACTTT. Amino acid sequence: CASSPSSPLHF.

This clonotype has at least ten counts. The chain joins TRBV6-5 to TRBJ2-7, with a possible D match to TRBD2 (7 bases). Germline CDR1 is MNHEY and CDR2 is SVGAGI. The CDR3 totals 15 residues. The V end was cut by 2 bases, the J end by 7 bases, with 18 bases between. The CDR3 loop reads CASSYRSGGRGEQYF. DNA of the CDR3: TGTGCCAGCAGTTACCGATCGGGGGGCCGAGGGGAGCAGTACTTC.

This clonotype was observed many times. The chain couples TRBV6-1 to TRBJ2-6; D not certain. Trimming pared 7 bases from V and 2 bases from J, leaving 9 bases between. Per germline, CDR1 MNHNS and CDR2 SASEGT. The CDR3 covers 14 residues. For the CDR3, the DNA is TGTGCCAGCACTCAAGTTGCTGGGGCCAACGTCCTGACTTTC. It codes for CASTQVAGANVLTF.

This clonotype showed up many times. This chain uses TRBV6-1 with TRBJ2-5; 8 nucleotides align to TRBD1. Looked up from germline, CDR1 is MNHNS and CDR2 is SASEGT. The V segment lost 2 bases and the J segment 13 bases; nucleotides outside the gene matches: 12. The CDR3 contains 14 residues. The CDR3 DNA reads TGTGCCAGCAGTGAATTCCCTGACAGGGGCGCTCGGTACTTC. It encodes CASSEFPDRGARYF.

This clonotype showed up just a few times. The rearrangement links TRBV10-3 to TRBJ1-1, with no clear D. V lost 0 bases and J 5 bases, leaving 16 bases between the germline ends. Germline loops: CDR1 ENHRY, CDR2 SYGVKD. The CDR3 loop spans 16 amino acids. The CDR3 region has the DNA TGTGCCATCAGTGAGTCGCGATACAGCGGGGTGACTGAAGCTTTCTTT. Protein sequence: CAISESRYSGVTEAFF.

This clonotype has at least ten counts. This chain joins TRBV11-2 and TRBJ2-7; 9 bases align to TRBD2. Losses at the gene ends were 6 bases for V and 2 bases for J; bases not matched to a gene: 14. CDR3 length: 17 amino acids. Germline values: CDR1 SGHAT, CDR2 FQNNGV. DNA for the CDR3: TGTGCCAGCAGTTTCCAGGCAGGGGCGGGAGGGGCCTACGAGCAGTACTTC. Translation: CASSFQAGAGGAYEQYF.

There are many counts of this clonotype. The CDR3 here is CSARDLQGQGDQPQHF. The CDR3 bases are TGCAGTGCTAGAGATCTTCAGGGACAGGGGGATCAGCCCCAGCATTTT. This chain links TRBV20-1 with TRBJ1-5, with 11 bases fitting TRBD1. J gave up 5 bases and V 0 bases, and 6 bases lay outside the gene matches. CDR3 size: 16 residues. Germline V CDR1 and CDR2: DFQATT, SNEGSKA (reference sequence).

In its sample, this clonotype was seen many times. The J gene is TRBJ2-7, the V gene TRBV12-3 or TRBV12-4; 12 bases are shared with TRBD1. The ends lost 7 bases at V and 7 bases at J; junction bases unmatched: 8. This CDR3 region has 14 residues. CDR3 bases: TGTGCCAGCAAACCGGGACAGGGGGCGCAGGAGCAGTACTTC. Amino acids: CASKPGQGAQEQYF.

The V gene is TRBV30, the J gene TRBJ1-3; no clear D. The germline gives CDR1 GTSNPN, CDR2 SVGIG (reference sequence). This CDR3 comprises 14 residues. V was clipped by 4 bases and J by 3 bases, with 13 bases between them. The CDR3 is CAWNVGLIGNTIYF. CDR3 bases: TGTGCCTGGAATGTTGGACTGATTGGAAACACCATATATTTT.

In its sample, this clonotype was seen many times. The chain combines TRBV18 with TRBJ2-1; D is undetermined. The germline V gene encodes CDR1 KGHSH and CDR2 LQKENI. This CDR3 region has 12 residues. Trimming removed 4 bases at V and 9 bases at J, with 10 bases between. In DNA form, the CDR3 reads TGTGCCAGCTCACTCTTATTGAGTGAGCAGTTCTTC. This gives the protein CASSLLLSEQFF.